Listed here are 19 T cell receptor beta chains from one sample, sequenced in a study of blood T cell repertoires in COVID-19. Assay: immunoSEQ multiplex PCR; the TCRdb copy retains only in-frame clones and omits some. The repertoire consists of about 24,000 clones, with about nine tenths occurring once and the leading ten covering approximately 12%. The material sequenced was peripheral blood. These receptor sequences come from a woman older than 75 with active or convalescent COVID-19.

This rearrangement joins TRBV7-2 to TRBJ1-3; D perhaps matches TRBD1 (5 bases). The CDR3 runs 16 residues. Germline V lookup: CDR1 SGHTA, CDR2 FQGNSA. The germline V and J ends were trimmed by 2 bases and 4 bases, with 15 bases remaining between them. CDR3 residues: CASSLTSTELGNTIYF. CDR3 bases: TGTGCCAGCAGCTTAACCTCGACAGAACTAGGAAACACCATATATTTT.

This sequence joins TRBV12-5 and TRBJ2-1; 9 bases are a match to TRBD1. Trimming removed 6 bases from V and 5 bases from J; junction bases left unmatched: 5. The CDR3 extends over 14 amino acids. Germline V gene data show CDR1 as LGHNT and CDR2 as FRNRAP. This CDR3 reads CASGSGTGNNEQFF. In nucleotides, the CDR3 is TGTGCTAGTGGGAGCGGGACAGGGAACAATGAGCAGTTCTTC.

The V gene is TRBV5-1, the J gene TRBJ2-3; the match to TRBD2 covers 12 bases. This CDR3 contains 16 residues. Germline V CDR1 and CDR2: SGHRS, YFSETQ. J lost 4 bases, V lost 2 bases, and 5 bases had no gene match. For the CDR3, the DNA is TGCGCCAGCAGCTTCGGGCTAGCGGGAGGGGCAGATACGCAGTATTTT. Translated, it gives CASSFGLAGGADTQYF.

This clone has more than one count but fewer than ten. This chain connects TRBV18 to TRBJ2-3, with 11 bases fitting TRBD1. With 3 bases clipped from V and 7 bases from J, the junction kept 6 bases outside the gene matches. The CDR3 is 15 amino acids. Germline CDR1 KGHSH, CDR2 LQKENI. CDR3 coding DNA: TGTGCCAGCTCACCCGGACAGGGGGCTGGGAATACGCAGTATTTT. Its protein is CASSPGQGAGNTQYF.

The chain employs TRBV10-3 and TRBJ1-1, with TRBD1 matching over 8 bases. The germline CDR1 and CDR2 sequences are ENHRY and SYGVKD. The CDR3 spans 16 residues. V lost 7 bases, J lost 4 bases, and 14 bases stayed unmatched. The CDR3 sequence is CAITAGQGADGTEAFF. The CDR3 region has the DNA TGTGCCATCACGGCAGGGCAGGGGGCTGATGGCACTGAAGCTTTCTTT.

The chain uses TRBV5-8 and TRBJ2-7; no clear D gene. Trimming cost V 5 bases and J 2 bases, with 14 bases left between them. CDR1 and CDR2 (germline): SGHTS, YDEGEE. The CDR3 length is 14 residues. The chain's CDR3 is CASSPRELTYEQYF. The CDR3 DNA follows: TGTGCCAGCAGTCCCCGCGAACTCACCTACGAGCAGTACTTC.

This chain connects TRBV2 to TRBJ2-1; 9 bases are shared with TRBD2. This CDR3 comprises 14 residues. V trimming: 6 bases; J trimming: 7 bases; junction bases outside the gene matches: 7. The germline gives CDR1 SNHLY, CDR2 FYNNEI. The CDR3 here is CASRLSREGNEQFF. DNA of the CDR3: TGTGCCAGCAGACTGTCGCGGGAGGGGAATGAGCAGTTCTTC.

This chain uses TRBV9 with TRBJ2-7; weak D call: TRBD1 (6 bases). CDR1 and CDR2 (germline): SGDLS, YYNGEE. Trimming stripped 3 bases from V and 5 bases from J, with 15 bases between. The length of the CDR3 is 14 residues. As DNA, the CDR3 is TGTGCCAGCAGCGCCCGCGGACAGAGCCACGAGCAGTACTTC. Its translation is CASSARGQSHEQYF. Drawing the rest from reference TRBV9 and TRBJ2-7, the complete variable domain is DSGVTQTPKHLITATGQRVTLRCSPRSGDLSVYWYQQSLDQGLQFLIQYYNGEERAKGNILERFSAQQFPDLHSELNLSSLELGDSALYFCASSARGQSHEQYFGPGTRLTVT.

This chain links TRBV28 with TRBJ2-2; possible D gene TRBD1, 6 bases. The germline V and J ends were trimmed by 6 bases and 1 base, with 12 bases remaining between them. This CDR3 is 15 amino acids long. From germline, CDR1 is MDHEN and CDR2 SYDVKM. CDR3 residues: CASRRTGMNTGELFF. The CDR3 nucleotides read TGTGCCAGCAGGAGAACAGGGATGAACACCGGGGAGCTGTTTTTT.

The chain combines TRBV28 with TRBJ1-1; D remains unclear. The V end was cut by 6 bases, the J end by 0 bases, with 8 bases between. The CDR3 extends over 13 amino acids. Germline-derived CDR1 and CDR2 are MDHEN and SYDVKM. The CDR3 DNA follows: TGTGCCAGCAGACAGATCATGAACACTGAAGCTTTCTTT. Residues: CASRQIMNTEAFF. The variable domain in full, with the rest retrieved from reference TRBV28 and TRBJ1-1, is DVKVTQSSRYLVKRTGEKVFLECVQDMDHENMFWYRQDPGLGLRLIYFSYDVKMKEKGDIPEGYSVSREKKERFSLILESASTNQTSMYLCASRQIMNTEAFFGQGTRLTVV.

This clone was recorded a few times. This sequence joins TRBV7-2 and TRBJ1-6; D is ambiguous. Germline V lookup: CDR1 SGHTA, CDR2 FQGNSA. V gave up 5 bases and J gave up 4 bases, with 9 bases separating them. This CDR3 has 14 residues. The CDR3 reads CASSPEPYNSPLHF. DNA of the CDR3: TGTGCCAGCAGCCCGGAGCCATATAATTCACCCCTCCACTTT.

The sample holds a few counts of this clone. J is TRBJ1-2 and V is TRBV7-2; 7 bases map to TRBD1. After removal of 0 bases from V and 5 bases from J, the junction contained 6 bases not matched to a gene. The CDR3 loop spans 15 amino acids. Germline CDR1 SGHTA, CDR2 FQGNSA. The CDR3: CASSLAGSGGYGYTF. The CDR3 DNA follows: TGTGCCAGCAGCTTAGCTGGGTCAGGGGGTTATGGCTACACCTTC. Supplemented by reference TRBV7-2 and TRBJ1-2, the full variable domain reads GAGVSQSPSNKVTEKGKDVELRCDPISGHTALYWYRQSLGQGLEFLIYFQGNSAPDKSGLPSDRFSAERTGGSVSTLTIQRTQQEDSAVYLCASSLAGSGGYGYTFGSGTRLTVV.

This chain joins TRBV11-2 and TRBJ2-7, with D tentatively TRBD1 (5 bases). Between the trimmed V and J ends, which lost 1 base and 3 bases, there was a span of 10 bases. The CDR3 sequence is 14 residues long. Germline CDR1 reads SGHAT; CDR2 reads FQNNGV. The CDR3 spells CASSLVRQGYEQYF. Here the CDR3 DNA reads TGTGCCAGCAGCTTAGTCCGGCAGGGCTACGAGCAGTACTTC.

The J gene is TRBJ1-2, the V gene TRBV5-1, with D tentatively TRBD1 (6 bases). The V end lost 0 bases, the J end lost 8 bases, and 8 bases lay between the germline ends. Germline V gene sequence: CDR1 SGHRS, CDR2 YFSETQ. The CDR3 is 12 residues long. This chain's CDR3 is CASSLEQGGYTF. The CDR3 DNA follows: TGCGCCAGCAGCTTGGAACAGGGAGGCTACACCTTC.

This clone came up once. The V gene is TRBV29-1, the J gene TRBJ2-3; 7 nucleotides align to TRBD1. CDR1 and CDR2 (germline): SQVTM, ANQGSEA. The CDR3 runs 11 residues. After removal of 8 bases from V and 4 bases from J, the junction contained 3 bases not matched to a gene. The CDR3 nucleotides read TGCAGCTCCGACAGGGCAGATACGCAGTATTTT. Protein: CSSDRADTQYF.

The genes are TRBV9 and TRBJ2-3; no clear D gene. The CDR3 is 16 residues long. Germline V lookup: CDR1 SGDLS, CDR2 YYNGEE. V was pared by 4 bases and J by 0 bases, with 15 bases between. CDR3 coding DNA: TGTGCCAGCAGCCTCCCCATGGTGGCTAGCACAGATACGCAGTATTTT. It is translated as CASSLPMVASTDTQYF.

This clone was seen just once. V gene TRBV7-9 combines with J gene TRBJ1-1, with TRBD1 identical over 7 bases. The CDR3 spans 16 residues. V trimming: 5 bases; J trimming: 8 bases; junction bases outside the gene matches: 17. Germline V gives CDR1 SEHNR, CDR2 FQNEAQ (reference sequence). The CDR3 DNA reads TGTGCCAGCAGCCAGGGCGACAGGGCTCGGGTCGAAGAAGCTTTCTTT. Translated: CASSQGDRARVEEAFF.

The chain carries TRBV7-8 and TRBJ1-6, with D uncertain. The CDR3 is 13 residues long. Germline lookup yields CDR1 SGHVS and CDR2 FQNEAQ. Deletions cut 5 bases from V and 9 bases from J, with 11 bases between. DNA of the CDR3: TGTGCCAGCAGCCTCTCACTAGGTTCACCCCTCCACTTT. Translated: CASSLSLGSPLHF.

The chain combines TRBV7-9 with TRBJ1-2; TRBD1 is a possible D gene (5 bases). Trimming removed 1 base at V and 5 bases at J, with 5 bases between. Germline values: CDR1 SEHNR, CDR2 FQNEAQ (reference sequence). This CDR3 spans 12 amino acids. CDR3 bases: TGTGCCAGCAGCTTAGAGGGGTATGGCTACACCTTC. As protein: CASSLEGYGYTF.